Following are 13 T cell receptor beta chains from one sample sequenced in a study of spatial heterogeneity in lung cancer. Study observations and caveats: For expanded intratumoral alpha and beta TCRs, counts tracked tumor mutation counts.

For these TCRs, the target antigens are not known. Each CDR3 protein gets one entry after TCRdb re-called the 5' RACE reads with MiXCR. This sample has over 10,000 distinct CDR3 sequences, with about 4.6% found just once. Time point defined: sample taken at primary tumor resection. The sample was lung tumor tissue, taken at surgery. The receptors were sampled from a male donor with early-stage non-small cell lung cancer.

This clonotype showed up many times. Within a library made for alpha chains, this beta chain is off target, and its count is uninformative. The rearrangement joins TRBV20-1 to TRBJ1-2, with D possibly being TRBD1 (6 bases). The CDR3 is made up of 15 amino acids. The V end was cut by 0 bases, the J end by 4 bases, with 15 bases between. CDR1 is DFQATT and CDR2 is SNEGSKA in the germline V gene (reference sequence). The CDR3 sequence: CSARDLLGGGYGYTF. The CDR3 nucleotides read TGCAGTGCTAGAGATCTCTTGGGGGGCGGCTATGGCTACACCTTC.

This clonotype was counted many times. This beta chain appears as a stray read in a library generated for alpha chains; its size is not informative. This rearrangement joins TRBV7-2 to TRBJ2-1; D is tentatively TRBD1 or TRBD2 (5 bases each). Germline lookup yields CDR1 SGHTA and CDR2 FQGNSA. CDR3 length: 12 amino acids. V dropped 5 bases and J dropped 5 bases, with 7 bases sitting between them. As DNA, the CDR3 is TGTGCCAGCAGCGGGGACGACAATGAGCAGTTCTTC. Residues: CASSGDDNEQFF.

This clonotype has a count of ten or more. For a library built for alpha chains, this beta chain is a stray read; little rests on its size. This rearrangement joins TRBV5-6 to TRBJ1-1; unclear D gene. Germline lookup yields CDR1 SGHDT and CDR2 YYEEEE. Trimming cost V 0 bases and J 7 bases, with 13 bases left between them. CDR3 length: 14 residues. CDR3 sequence: CASSLESRAHEAFF. CDR3 in DNA: TGTGCCAGCAGCTTGGAAAGTCGGGCACATGAAGCTTTCTTT.

With respect to this clonotype: This beta chain is off target for a library built for alpha chains, so its abundance means little. V gene TRBV5-5 combines with J gene TRBJ2-3, with 8 nucleotides matching TRBD2. Germline CDR1 is SGHKS and CDR2 is YYEKEE (reference sequence). CDR3 length: 17 amino acids. With V trimmed by 0 bases and J by 3 bases, 9 bases remained unmatched. CDR3 residues: CASSLAPASGGTDTQYF. In nucleotides, the CDR3 is TGTGCCAGCAGCTTGGCCCCAGCAAGCGGGGGAACAGATACGCAGTATTTT. The full variable domain, its missing parts supplied by reference TRBV5-5 and TRBJ2-3, is DAGVTQSPTHLIKTRGQQVTLRCSPISGHKSVSWYQQVLGQGPQFIFQYYEKEERGRGNFPDRFSARQFPNYSSELNVNALLLGDSALYLCASSLAPASGGTDTQYFGPGTRLTVL.

In its sample, this clonotype was seen a few times. A library made for alpha chains picked up this beta chain off target, so its size means little. The chain couples TRBV28 to TRBJ1-5, with TRBD1 matching over 8 bases. This CDR3 has 16 residues. J gave up 3 bases and V 5 bases, and 9 bases lay outside the gene matches. The V gene's germline CDR1 is MDHEN and CDR2 SYDVKM. CDR3 loop: CASSHLTGDANQPQHF. CDR3 in DNA: TGTGCCAGCAGTCATCTGACAGGGGACGCCAATCAGCCCCAGCATTTT.

This clonotype appeared many times. This beta chain is off target for a library built for alpha chains, so its abundance means little. The CDR3 nucleotides read TGTGCCAGCAGTTACTCGACGTCTCTCAATGAGCAGTTCTTC. Its translation: CASSYSTSLNEQFF. The chain carries TRBV6-2 or TRBV6-3 and TRBJ2-1; D is uncertain. V was clipped by 0 bases and J by 6 bases, with 9 bases between them. In germline, CDR1 is MNHEY, CDR2 SVGEGT. There are 14 residues in the CDR3.

This clonotype was detected a few times. This beta chain came through as a stray read in a library set up for alpha chains, and its size says little. The rearrangement joins TRBV7-2 to TRBJ2-7, with D perhaps matching TRBD1 (5 bases). The CDR3 runs to 15 residues. From germline, CDR1 is SGHTA and CDR2 FQGNSA. With 1 base removed from V and 3 bases from J, the gap between germline ends came to 13 bases. CDR3 nucleotide sequence: TGTGCCAGCAGCTTAGGGCAGGGAAGGAACTACGAGCAGTACTTC. Translating gives CASSLGQGRNYEQYF.

This clonotype was counted many times. Since it is a stray read in a library aimed at alpha chains, this beta chain has a size that is not meaningful. This sequence joins TRBV4-3 and TRBJ1-3; 8 bases fit TRBD1. V was pared by 2 bases and J by 0 bases, with 6 bases of the junction left unmatched. The CDR3 loop spans 17 amino acids. Germline V gene lookup returns CDR1 LGHNA and CDR2 YSLEER. DNA for the CDR3: TGCGCCAGCAGCCAACTCGGGACAGGAGACTCTGGAAACACCATATATTTT. Protein sequence: CASSQLGTGDSGNTIYF.

By sample fraction, this clonotype is medium-sized (0.01 to 0.1%). Within a library made for alpha chains, this beta chain is off target, and its count is uninformative. V usage is TRBV28 and J usage is TRBJ1-2; D is undetermined. Trimming removed 6 bases at V and 8 bases at J, with 10 bases between. The CDR3 totals 11 residues. Germline assignment: CDR1 MDHEN and CDR2 SYDVKM. CDR3 in amino acids: CASSSTYGYTF. The CDR3 region has the DNA TGTGCCAGCAGCTCTACATACGGCTACACCTTC.

This clonotype was found a few times. Since the library was made to target alpha chains, this beta chain is a stray read and its abundance is not meaningful. V and J are TRBV20-1 and TRBJ1-5; D gene uncertain. Per germline, CDR1 DFQATT and CDR2 SNEGSKA (reference sequence). With 2 bases removed from V and 3 bases from J, the gap between germline ends came to 8 bases. The CDR3 contains 13 residues. Here the CDR3 reads CSARSVLNQPQHF. Written as DNA, the CDR3 is TGCAGTGCTAGAAGTGTTCTCAATCAGCCCCAGCATTTT.

This clonotype has a count of ten or more. This beta chain came through as a stray read in a library set up for alpha chains, and its size says little. V usage is TRBV18 and J usage is TRBJ2-5; no definite D call. Trimming pared 6 bases from V and 1 base from J, leaving 12 bases between. The CDR3 extends over 14 amino acids. Germline V lookup: CDR1 KGHSH, CDR2 LQKENI. The CDR3: CASSLGRIQETQYF. The CDR3, as DNA: TGTGCCAGCTCCCTGGGCAGGATCCAAGAGACCCAGTACTTC.

The table lists this clonotype with many counts. This beta chain is an unintended read in a library built for alpha chains; its size means little. The rearrangement joins TRBV6-5 to TRBJ2-7; 10 bases map to TRBD2. CDR1 and CDR2 from the germline V gene are MNHEY and SVGAGI. This CDR3 has 15 amino acids. J lost 0 bases, V lost 6 bases, and 5 bases had no gene match. The CDR3, as DNA: TGTGCCAGCAGACGGACTAGCGGAAGCTCCTACGAGCAGTACTTC. This codes for CASRRTSGSSYEQYF.

By its share, this clonotype is medium-sized (0.01 to 0.1%). The library was built for alpha chains, so this beta chain is an off-target read and its size means little. The genes are TRBV4-1 and TRBJ1-1; 9 nucleotides agree with TRBD1. CDR3 length equals 15 residues. The germline gives CDR1 MGHRA, CDR2 YSYEKL. V dropped 2 bases and J dropped 5; count of bases not matched to a gene: 6. CDR3 bases: TGCGCCAGCAGCCAATCTCGGACAGGGGTGACTGAAGCTTTCTTT. This gives the protein CASSQSRTGVTEAFF.